This paragraph reports one T cell receptor beta chain. Assay: immunoSEQ multiplex PCR; the TCRdb copy retains only in-frame clones and omits some. This table has approximately 330,000 clones, 80% to 90% appearing once. The age range of participants was about 18 to 95 years, with residence in under 30 US areas. This record comes from a study of blood T cell repertoires in COVID-19. Study as a whole: Acute-phase and convalescent COVID-19 samples originated in the United States, Italy and Spain.

Trimming pared 3 bases from V and 6 bases from J, leaving 14 bases between. The CDR3 loop spans 14 amino acids. Per the germline V gene, CDR1 is SGHTA and CDR2 is FQGNSA. The material sequenced was PBMCs or T cells enriched from blood (not recorded which). The source is a woman between 35 and 50 years old with acute COVID-19. The genes are TRBV7-2 and TRBJ1-2; the D gene is possibly TRBD1 (5 bases). CDR3 nucleotide sequence: TGTGCCAGCAGCTTCAAGGGGCCAGACCATGGCTACACCTTC. Protein: CASSFKGPDHGYTF.